Listed below are T cell receptor beta chains from one sample, sequenced in a study of cytomegalovirus exposure and HLA in healthy donors. Sequencing was performed with immunoSEQ multiplex PCR; in TCRdb, only in-frame clones are kept and a portion is missing. The sample consists of 120,000 or so clones, over 85% of them appearing once. Material for sequencing was PBMCs. These receptor sequences come from a young woman in good health and CMV-seronegative. The CDR3 runs from the conserved cysteine through the conserved F or W. D genes are given only for firm matches. Clone size, where shown, is once, few, many, or a class for clones that have expanded.

D	size	V	J	DNA	CDR3
TRBD2	-	TRBV4-1	TRBJ2-5	TGCGCCAGCAGCCAAGATGGGACTAGCGGAACGACGACCCAGTACTTC	CASSQDGTSGTTTQYF
TRBD2	-	TRBV2	TRBJ2-1	TGTGCCAGCTCTAGCGGACTAGGCAATGAGCAGTTCTTC	CASSSGLGNEQFF
TRBD1	few	TRBV5-1	TRBJ1-1	TGCGCCAGCCGACAGGGGGCAAATGAAGCTTTCTTT	CASRQGANEAFF
-	once	TRBV6-5	TRBJ1-1	TGTGCCAGCAGACGAACGCCGGACACTGAAGCTTTCTTT	CASRRTPDTEAFF
-	-	TRBV6-1	TRBJ1-1	TGTGCCAGCAGGGTACGGGGGGCGCCCACTGAAGCTTTCTTT	CASRVRGAPTEAFF
-	once	TRBV7-8	TRBJ1-1	TGTGCCAGCAGCTTGGACACAGGGAACACTGAAGCTTTCTTT	CASSLDTGNTEAFF
-	-	TRBV5-1	TRBJ1-2	TGCGCCAGCAGCTTGGGGTCGGGAAACTATGGCTACACCTTC	CASSLGSGNYGYTF
TRBD1	-	TRBV29-1	TRBJ1-2	TGCAGCGTTGAGCGGACAGGGCTATATGGCTACACCTTC	CSVERTGLYGYTF
-	-	TRBV19	TRBJ2-2	TGTGCCAGTAGTACCCTAGGAAAGCACACCGGGGAGCTGTTTTTT	CASSTLGKHTGELFF
TRBD2	-	TRBV6-5	TRBJ2-5	TGTGCCAGCAGTGCGGGAGCGGAGACCCAGTACTTC	CASSAGAETQYF
-	-	TRBV27	TRBJ1-5	TGTGCCAGCAGCCTCCAGGGGTGGAACAATCAGCCCCAGCATTTT	CASSLQGWNNQPQHF
TRBD1	-	TRBV6-6	TRBJ1-5	TGTGCCAGCAGCTTAGTGACAGGGGGAAATCAGCCCCAGCATTTT	CASSLVTGGNQPQHF
TRBD1	-	TRBV28	TRBJ2-7	TGTGCCAGCAGAACCGGGACAGCCCATAGCTACGAGCAGTACTTC	CASRTGTAHSYEQYF
-	-	TRBV28	TRBJ2-2	TGTGCCAGCAGCTCTCTACAGGGCGGGTCCGGGGAGCTGTTTTTT	CASSSLQGGSGELFF
-	-	TRBV28	TRBJ2-3	TGTGCCAGCAGTTTCTCAGGGGCTAGCGGTAGCACAGATACGCAGTATTTT	CASSFSGASGSTDTQYF
TRBD1	-	TRBV28	TRBJ1-1	TGTGCCAGCAGTTTGAGGGCAGGGGGCAGAACTGAAGCTTTCTTT	CASSLRAGGRTEAFF
TRBD1	-	TRBV11-2	TRBJ2-5	TGTGCCAGCAGCTTAGATTGGAACAGGGGGGCGGGAGAGACCCAGTACTTC	CASSLDWNRGAGETQYF
TRBD1	-	TRBV7-2	TRBJ2-7	TGTGCCAGCAGCTTATGGGGGACAGGACAGGTTGACGAGCAGTACTTC	CASSLWGTGQVDEQYF
-	-	TRBV5-1	TRBJ2-7	TGCGCCAGCAGCTTGGGAGACAGTCCGTTCTACGAGCAGTACTTC	CASSLGDSPFYEQYF
TRBD2	-	TRBV27	TRBJ2-2	TGTGCCAGCAGTCCGTCACTAGCGGGGGGACGATCGGCCGGGGAGCTGTTTTTT	CASSPSLAGGRSAGELFF
-	-	TRBV5-6	TRBJ2-7	TGTGCCAGCAGGACGGAGACAGGAGGGGGGGCTTACGAGCAGTACTTC	CASRTETGGGAYEQYF
-	once	TRBV5-1	TRBJ1-4	TGCGCCAGCAGCTTGGAGTACAGGGTGGGAGAAAAACTGTTTTTT	CASSLEYRVGEKLFF
TRBD1	once	TRBV18	TRBJ2-7	TGTGCCAGCTCACCTCGGACAGGCTTCTACGAGCAGTACTTC	CASSPRTGFYEQYF
TRBD1	-	TRBV29-1	TRBJ1-1	TGCAGCGTTGACAGGGGGCGCGAGAACACTGAAGCTTTCTTT	CSVDRGRENTEAFF
-	-	TRBV5-1	TRBJ2-3	TGCGCCAGCAGCTCTTATCCCCCCCGAACCTCAGGGAGGAACACAGATACGCAGTATTTT	CASSSYPPRTSGRNTDTQYF
-	-	TRBV12-5	TRBJ1-2	TGTGCTAGTGGGCTACCCCGGGGGGAAGGCTATGGCTACACCTTC	CASGLPRGEGYGYTF
-	-	TRBV6-6	TRBJ2-7	TGTGCCAGCTCAGACTACTACGAGCAGTACTTC	CASSDYYEQYF
TRBD1	-	TRBV5-4	TRBJ1-2	TGTGCCAGCAGCCGTACAGGGGGAGTCAATGGCTACACCTTC	CASSRTGGVNGYTF
-	-	TRBV4-1	TRBJ2-5	TGCGCCAGCAGCCAAGGTTCGATCGTGAGGGACCAAGAGACCCAGTACTTC	CASSQGSIVRDQETQYF
-	-	TRBV7-6	TRBJ1-3	TGTGCCAGCAGCATCAGGTTTAGCTCTGGAAACACCATATATTTT	CASSIRFSSGNTIYF
-	-	TRBV10-3	TRBJ2-7	TGTGCCATCAGTTTAGACAGGTCCTACGAGCAGTACTTC	CAISLDRSYEQYF
-	-	TRBV27	TRBJ1-5	TGTGCCAGCAGTTTATCGTTGACAGCCAATCAGCCCCAGCATTTT	CASSLSLTANQPQHF
TRBD1	-	TRBV7-3	TRBJ2-3	TGTGCCAGCAGCTTGGGACAGTCCTTTAGCACAGATACGCAGTATTTT	CASSLGQSFSTDTQYF